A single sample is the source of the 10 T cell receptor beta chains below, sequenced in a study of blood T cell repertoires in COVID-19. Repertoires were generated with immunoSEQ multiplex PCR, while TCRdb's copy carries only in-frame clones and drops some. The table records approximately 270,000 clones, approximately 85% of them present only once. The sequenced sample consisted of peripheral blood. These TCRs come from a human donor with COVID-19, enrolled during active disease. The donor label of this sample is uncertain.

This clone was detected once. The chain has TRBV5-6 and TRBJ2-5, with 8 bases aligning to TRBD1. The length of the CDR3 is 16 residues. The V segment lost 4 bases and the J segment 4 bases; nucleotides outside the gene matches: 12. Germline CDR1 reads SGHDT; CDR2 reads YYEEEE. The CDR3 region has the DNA TGTGCCAGCAGCCGCGGCCGGGACAGGCAGACAGAGACCCAGTACTTC. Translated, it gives CASSRGRDRQTETQYF.

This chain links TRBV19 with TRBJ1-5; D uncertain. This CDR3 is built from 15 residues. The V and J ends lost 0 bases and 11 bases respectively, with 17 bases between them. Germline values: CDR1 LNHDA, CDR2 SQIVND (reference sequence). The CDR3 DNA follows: TGTGCCAGTAGTATAGATCGAGAAGTCGGAGTGGCCCAGCATTTT. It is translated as CASSIDREVGVAQHF.

The CDR3 loop is CASIAGQGAREQYF. The DNA for the CDR3 is TGTGCCAGCATTGCTGGACAGGGGGCTCGCGAGCAGTACTTC. The chain recombines TRBV6-5 with TRBJ2-7, with 11 nucleotides matching TRBD1. The V gene's germline CDR1 is MNHEY and CDR2 SVGAGI. This CDR3 contains 14 residues. The V segment lost 7 bases and the J segment 6 bases; nucleotides outside the gene matches: 8.

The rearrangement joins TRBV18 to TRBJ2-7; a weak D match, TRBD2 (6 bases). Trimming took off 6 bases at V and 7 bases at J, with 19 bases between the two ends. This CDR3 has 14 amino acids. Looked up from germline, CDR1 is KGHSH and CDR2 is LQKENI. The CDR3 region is CASSLGREVGEQYF. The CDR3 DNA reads TGTGCCAGCTCGCTTGGCAGGGAGGTAGGTGAGCAGTACTTC.

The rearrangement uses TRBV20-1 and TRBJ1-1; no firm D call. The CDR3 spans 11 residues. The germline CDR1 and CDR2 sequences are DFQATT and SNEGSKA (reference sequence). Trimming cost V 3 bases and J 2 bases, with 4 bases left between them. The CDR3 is CSARSNTEAFF. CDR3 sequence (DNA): TGCAGTGCTAGGAGTAACACTGAAGCTTTCTTT.

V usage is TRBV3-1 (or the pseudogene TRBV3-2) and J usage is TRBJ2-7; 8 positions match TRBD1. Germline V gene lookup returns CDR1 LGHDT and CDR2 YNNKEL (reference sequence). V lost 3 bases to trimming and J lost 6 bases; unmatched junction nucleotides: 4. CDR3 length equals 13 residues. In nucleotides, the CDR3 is TGTGCCAGCAGCCAGCCAGGGGGCCGCGAGCAGTACTTC. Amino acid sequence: CASSQPGGREQYF.

CDR3 in amino acids: CASSPPGLAAYEQYF. The CDR3 nucleotides are TGTGCCAGCAGCCCTCCGGGACTAGCGGCCTACGAGCAGTACTTC. The chain recombines TRBV3-1 (or the pseudogene TRBV3-2) with TRBJ2-7; TRBD2 aligns across 11 bases. The germline V gene has CDR1 LGHDT and CDR2 YNNKEL (reference sequence). This CDR3 is built from 15 residues. The V and J ends lost 4 bases and 2 bases, in that order; junction bases with no gene match: 4.

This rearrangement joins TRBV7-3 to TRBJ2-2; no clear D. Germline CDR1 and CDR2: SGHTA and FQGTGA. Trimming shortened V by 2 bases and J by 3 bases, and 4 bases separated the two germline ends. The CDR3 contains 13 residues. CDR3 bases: TGTGCCAGCAGCTTATCCGACACCGGGGAGCTGTTTTTT. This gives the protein CASSLSDTGELFF. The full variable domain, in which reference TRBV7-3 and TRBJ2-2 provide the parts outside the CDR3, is GAGVSQTPSNKVTEKGKYVELRCDPISGHTALYWYRQSLGQGPEFLIYFQGTGAADDSGLPNDRFFAVRPEGSVSTLKIQRTERGDSAVYLCASSLSDTGELFFGEGSRLTVL.

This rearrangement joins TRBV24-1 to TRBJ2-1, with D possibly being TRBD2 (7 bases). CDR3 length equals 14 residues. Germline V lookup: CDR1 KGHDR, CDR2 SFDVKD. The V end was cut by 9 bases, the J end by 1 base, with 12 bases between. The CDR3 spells CATQGGASYNEQFF. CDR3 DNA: TGTGCCACCCAAGGGGGGGCTTCCTACAATGAGCAGTTCTTC.

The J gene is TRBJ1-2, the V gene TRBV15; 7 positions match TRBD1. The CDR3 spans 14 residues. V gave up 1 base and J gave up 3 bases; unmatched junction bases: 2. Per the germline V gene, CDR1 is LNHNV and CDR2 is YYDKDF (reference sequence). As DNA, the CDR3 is TGTGCCACCAGCAGAGGAGGGACAGACTATGGCTACACCTTC. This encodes CATSRGGTDYGYTF.